A selection of T cell receptor beta chains follows, all from one sample in a study of blood T cell repertoires in COVID-19. Some clones are missing from TCRdb's copy, which holds only in-frame ones; the method was immunoSEQ multiplex PCR. The sample holds some 270,000 clones, 89% seen once. Sequencing used PBMCs or T cells enriched from blood (not recorded which). The receptors originated from a woman between 40 and 50 years old who had recovered from COVID-19. The CDR3 runs from the conserved cysteine through the conserved F or W. The D gene is left open where the match is weak. Only part of the rows carry a size: once, few, many, or a class if the clone is expanded.

CDR3 protein | CDR3 DNA | J gene | V gene | D gene | clone size
CASSGGGGTEAFF | TGTGCCAGCAGCGGTGGGGGGGGCACTGAAGCTTTCTTT | TRBJ1-1 | TRBV25-1 | - | once
CATGTGGDTYGYTF | TGTGCCACGGGGACAGGGGGCGATACCTATGGCTACACCTTC | TRBJ1-2 | TRBV10-3 | TRBD1 | -
CASSSSSYEQYF | TGTGCCAGCAGCTCTAGCTCCTACGAGCAGTACTTC | TRBJ2-7 | TRBV5-6 | - | few
CASSYIAVDGEQFF | TGTGCCAGCAGTTACATAGCTGTGGATGGTGAGCAGTTCTTC | TRBJ2-1 | TRBV6-2/TRBV6-3 | - | -
CASSPTRQNWQPQHF | TGTGCCAGCAGTCCCACCAGACAGAACTGGCAGCCCCAGCATTTT | TRBJ1-5 | TRBV27 | - | -
CASSPLGQGPTDTQYF | TGTGCCAGCTCACCCCTGGGACAGGGCCCCACAGATACGCAGTATTTT | TRBJ2-3 | TRBV18 | TRBD1 | -
CASSGETLGGYTF | TGTGCCAGCAGCGGAGAAACGCTCGGTGGCTACACCTTC | TRBJ1-2 | TRBV7-9 | - | -
CASSGQGPYEQYF | TGTGCCAGTAGCGGACAGGGTCCTTACGAGCAGTACTTC | TRBJ2-7 | TRBV19 | TRBD1 | -
CASSLDRIYGYTF | TGCGCCAGCAGCTTGGACAGGATCTATGGCTACACCTTC | TRBJ1-2 | TRBV5-1 | - | -
CATSSSGTGGYGYTF | TGTGCCACCAGCAGTTCCGGGACAGGGGGCTATGGCTACACCTTC | TRBJ1-2 | TRBV15 | TRBD1 | -
CSATREFSYEQYF | TGCAGCGCTACCAGGGAATTCTCCTACGAGCAGTACTTC | TRBJ2-7 | TRBV29-1 | - | -
CASSRGVWNTEAFF | TGTGCCAGCAGCAGGGGAGTCTGGAACACTGAAGCTTTCTTT | TRBJ1-1 | TRBV25-1 | - | -
CSASAGSPDTQYF | TGCAGTGCTAGTGCAGGGTCCCCAGATACGCAGTATTTT | TRBJ2-3 | TRBV20-1 | - | -
CASSTTSGVPGEQYF | TGTGCCAGCAGCACCACTAGCGGGGTCCCTGGCGAGCAGTACTTC | TRBJ2-7 | TRBV7-2 | TRBD2 | -
CASSIVGRHGYTF | TGTGCCAGTAGTATAGTCGGGAGGCATGGCTACACCTTC | TRBJ1-2 | TRBV19 | - | -
CASSLGQEQGAFF | TGTGCCAGCAGCTTGGGACAGGAACAGGGAGCTTTCTTT | TRBJ1-1 | TRBV7-2 | TRBD1 | -
CASSQAYQGATGELFF | TGCGCCAGCAGCCAAGCGTATCAGGGGGCGACCGGGGAGCTGTTTTTT | TRBJ2-2 | TRBV4-1 | TRBD1 | -
CASGLAGTLQETQYF | TGTGCCAGCGGGTTAGCGGGAACACTACAAGAGACCCAGTACTTC | TRBJ2-5 | TRBV7-3 | TRBD2 | -
CASSPHLGEKLFF | TGTGCCAGCTCACCCCACCTCGGGGAAAAACTGTTTTTT | TRBJ1-4 | TRBV18 | - | -
CASSWGQGAYTQYF | TGCGCCAGCAGCTGGGGACAGGGTGCCTATACGCAGTATTTT | TRBJ2-3 | TRBV5-1 | TRBD1 | -
CASTLDGGGTDTQYF | TGTGCCAGCACCCTGGATGGAGGAGGGACAGATACGCAGTATTTT | TRBJ2-3 | TRBV5-6 | - | -
CASSLAVEALVNTEAFF | TGCGCCAGCAGCTTGGCCGTGGAGGCCCTTGTCAACACTGAAGCTTTCTTT | TRBJ1-1 | TRBV5-1 | - | -
CASSLISSGELFF | TGTGCCAGCAGTTTGATTAGTTCCGGGGAGCTGTTTTTT | TRBJ2-2 | TRBV12-3/TRBV12-4 | - | -
CASSFGTGSAKNIQYF | TGTGCCAGCAGTTTCGGGACAGGATCAGCCAAAAACATTCAGTACTTC | TRBJ2-4 | TRBV27 | TRBD1 | -
CASSESGGGYTF | TGTGCCAGCAGCGAATCGGGGGGTGGCTACACCTTC | TRBJ1-2 | TRBV21-1 | - | -
CASSPGQIETQYF | TGTGCCAGCTCACCAGGACAGATAGAGACCCAGTACTTC | TRBJ2-5 | TRBV18 | - | -
CASSVDSLYGYTF | TGTGCCAGCAGCGTGGACAGTTTATATGGCTACACCTTC | TRBJ1-2 | TRBV5-5 | - | -
CAEQTPGTGYGYTF | TGTGCCGAGCAGACCCCCGGGACAGGCTATGGCTACACCTTC | TRBJ1-2 | TRBV7-9 | TRBD1 | -
CATQRQRNTEAFF | TGTGCCACCCAGCGCCAGAGGAACACTGAAGCTTTCTTT | TRBJ1-1 | TRBV27 | - | -
CASSPHLSGEYYGYTF | TGTGCCAGCAGCCCGCATTTATCCGGGGAGTACTATGGCTACACCTTC | TRBJ1-2 | TRBV9 | - | -
CASSPQFQETQYF | TGTGCCAGCTCACCGCAGTTTCAAGAGACCCAGTACTTC | TRBJ2-5 | TRBV18 | - | -
CATWTGEYSYEQYF | TGTGCCACCTGGACAGGGGAGTACTCCTACGAGCAGTACTTC | TRBJ2-7 | TRBV10-3 | TRBD1 | -
CASSPSRGRSAEAFF | TGTGCCAGCAGCCCCTCCAGGGGGCGCAGCGCTGAAGCTTTCTTT | TRBJ1-1 | TRBV7-9 | TRBD1 | -
CASSQDLWSVGELFF | TGCGCCAGCAGCCAAGATCTCTGGAGTGTCGGGGAGCTGTTTTTT | TRBJ2-2 | TRBV4-3 | - | -
CASSLLGTPQETQYF | TGTGCCAGCAGCCTACTTGGGACACCTCAAGAGACCCAGTACTTC | TRBJ2-5 | TRBV7-3 | - | -
CASSFPGHDGYTF | TGTGCCAGCAGCTTCCCAGGGCACGATGGCTACACCTTC | TRBJ1-2 | TRBV5-4 | - | -
CASSPGQGTWYEQYF | TGTGCCAGCAGCCCGGGACAGGGGACTTGGTACGAGCAGTACTTC | TRBJ2-7 | TRBV9 | TRBD1 | -
CASSESSGGNQPQHF | TGTGCCAGCAGTGAATCGTCAGGGGGAAATCAGCCCCAGCATTTT | TRBJ1-5 | TRBV25-1 | TRBD1 | few
CASSLASTGGGNTIYF | TGTGCCAGCAGCTTAGCGTCGACAGGGGGGGGAAACACCATATATTTT | TRBJ1-3 | TRBV7-2 | TRBD1 | -
CASSAVETQYF | TGCGCCAGCAGTGCTGTGGAGACCCAGTACTTC | TRBJ2-5 | TRBV10-2 | - | -